Shown below are 14 T cell receptor beta chains from a single sample sequenced in a study of T cells in Graves' hyperthyroidism and ophthalmopathy. RNA transcripts served as the template for amplifying TCR beta CDR3 regions. In the first-round RT-PCR of the TCR CDR3, the HTBI primer set was used. TCRdb passed the multiplex PCR reads through MiXCR, listing each CDR3 protein once. The repertoire holds about 600,000 distinct CDR3 sequences, with about 16% as singletons. Source material: blood. The receptor source for this set is a woman in her thirties or forties with Graves' ophthalmopathy.

This clonotype has a count of ten or more. The V call is TRBV4-2, the J call TRBJ2-3; TRBD2 aligns across 7 bases. CDR1 and CDR2 from the germline V gene are LGHNA and YNFKEQ. V was clipped by 0 bases and J by 2 bases; unmatched bases: 11. The CDR3 consists of 18 residues. CDR3 amino acids: CASSQENGSGTNTDTQYF. DNA of the CDR3: TGTGCCAGCAGCCAAGAAAATGGGAGCGGGACGAACACAGATACGCAGTATTTT.

This clonotype was counted between two and nine times. The CDR3 nucleotides read TGTGCCAGCTCACCGTCAACCGGGACAGGAGCATGGGAGCAGTACTTC. Translating gives CASSPSTGTGAWEQYF. This chain uses TRBV18 with TRBJ2-7; 8 positions match TRBD1. In germline, CDR1 is KGHSH, CDR2 LQKENI. The CDR3 spans 16 residues. The J segment lost 7 bases and the V segment lost 3 bases, leaving 14 bases of the junction unmatched.

This clonotype came up many times. The chain is built from TRBV5-1 and TRBJ2-3; 16 bases agree with TRBD2. The V and J ends lost 3 bases and 1 base, in that order; junction bases with no gene match: 5. Germline-derived CDR1 and CDR2 are SGHRS and YFSETQ. The CDR3 contains 18 residues. CDR3 nucleotide sequence: TGCGCCAGCAGCTCGGGACTAGCGGGAGGGTCTCGCACAGATACGCAGTATTTT. It specifies CASSSGLAGGSRTDTQYF.

In its sample, this clonotype was seen many times. The chain combines TRBV9 with TRBJ1-1; 10 positions agree with TRBD1. Germline CDR1 and CDR2: SGDLS and YYNGEE. The V gene end was trimmed by 4 bases and the J gene end by 4 bases; junction bases not matched to a gene: 7. The CDR3 loop spans 15 amino acids. CDR3 loop: CASSPTGQGITEAFF. The CDR3 DNA follows: TGTGCCAGCAGCCCCACGGGACAGGGGATCACTGAAGCTTTCTTT.

This clonotype was seen repeatedly, ten times or more. The J gene is TRBJ1-5, the V gene TRBV4-1, with D perhaps TRBD1 (5 bases). The CDR3 loop spans 19 amino acids. V dropped 3 bases and J dropped 0 bases, with 21 bases sitting between them. CDR1 MGHRA and CDR2 YSYEKL come from the germline V gene. CDR3 sequence reads: CASSQWERGRMYSNQPQHF. In DNA, the CDR3 is TGCGCCAGCAGCCAGTGGGAGCGGGGGAGAATGTATAGCAATCAGCCCCAGCATTTT.

V is TRBV7-2 and J is TRBJ1-5, with D uncertain. Trimming shortened V by 5 bases and J by 2 bases, and 16 bases separated the two germline ends. Germline-derived CDR1 and CDR2 are SGHTA and FQGNSA. This CDR3 region has 16 residues. DNA for the CDR3: TGTGCCAGCAGCCTACAAGGGAGAACGGGCAATCAGCCCCAGCATTTT. Amino acids: CASSLQGRTGNQPQHF.

The J gene is TRBJ1-1, the V gene TRBV30; possibly TRBD1 for D (5 bases). CDR1 GTSNPN and CDR2 SVGIG come from the germline V gene (reference sequence). Trimming removed 3 bases from V and 11 bases from J, with 16 bases in between. This CDR3 comprises 12 residues. The CDR3 sequence: CAWSATWGEAFF. The CDR3 coding sequence is TGTGCCTGGAGCGCTACCTGGGGGGAGGCTTTCTTT.

This clonotype was picked up many times. The CDR3 sequence: CASSQSGTGELFF. CDR3 nucleotide sequence: TGTGCCAGCAGCCAGTCCGGTACCGGGGAGCTGTTTTTT. The rearrangement links TRBV7-9 to TRBJ2-2, with no clear D. The CDR3 length is 13 residues. Looked up from germline, CDR1 is SEHNR and CDR2 is FQNEAQ (reference sequence). Deletions cut 5 bases from V and 5 bases from J, with 9 bases between.

The chain couples TRBV5-8 to TRBJ1-5; D is unclear. The ends were cut back, 2 bases at V and 3 bases at J, with 15 bases in the middle. Per the germline V gene, CDR1 is SGHTS and CDR2 is YDEGEE. The CDR3 is made up of 16 amino acids. The CDR3 reads CASSFYKAGTNQPQHF. As DNA, the CDR3 is TGTGCCAGCAGCTTTTATAAAGCAGGTACCAATCAGCCCCAGCATTTT. Drawing the rest from reference TRBV5-8 and TRBJ1-5, the complete variable domain is EAGVTQSPTHLIKTRGQQATLRCSPISGHTSVYWYQQALGLGLQFLLWYDEGEERNRGNFPPRFSGRQFPNYSSELNVNALELEDSALYLCASSFYKAGTNQPQHFGDGTRLSIL.

Comments on this clonotype: A read error may be the cause here, since a much bigger clone is one base away. V is TRBV29-1 and J is TRBJ1-4, with 7 bases matching TRBD1. The CDR3 extends over 15 amino acids. Germline CDR1 reads SQVTM; CDR2 reads ANQGSEA. J lost 2 bases, V lost 6 bases, and 9 bases had no gene match. The chain's CDR3 is CSVGMTGKTNEKLFF. The CDR3 nucleotides read TGCAGCGTGGGGATGACAGGGAAGACTAATGAAAAACTGTTTTTT.

The rearrangement joins TRBV27 to TRBJ1-4, with D unclear. CDR3 size: 14 residues. The V gene lost 5 bases and the J gene lost 4 bases, with 11 bases spanning the gap. The germline V gene has CDR1 MNHEY and CDR2 SMNVEV (reference sequence). CDR3 in amino acids: CASSPVMGNEKLFF. CDR3 DNA sequence: TGTGCCAGCAGTCCTGTTATGGGTAATGAAAAACTGTTTTTT.

V gene TRBV6-1 combines with J gene TRBJ1-1, with D unclear. The ends were cut back, 5 bases at V and 1 base at J, with 14 bases in the middle. The CDR3 loop spans 15 amino acids. Per germline, CDR1 MNHNS and CDR2 SASEGT. Here the CDR3 reads CASSPLGAENTEAFF. The DNA for the CDR3 is TGTGCCAGCAGTCCCCTGGGAGCGGAGAACACTGAAGCTTTCTTT.

The chain combines TRBV7-8 with TRBJ2-5; D may correspond to TRBD1 or TRBD2 (5 bases each). Trimming removed 5 bases from V and 6 bases from J, with 25 bases in between. The V gene's germline CDR1 is SGHVS and CDR2 FQNEAQ. The CDR3 extends over 17 amino acids. CDR3 coding DNA: TGTGCCAGCAGCCAAGACCCTCGGGACCGCTTGAAGCAGACCCAGTACTTC. It is translated as CASSQDPRDRLKQTQYF.

This clonotype was detected ten times or more. V is TRBV24-1 and J is TRBJ2-3; 9 bases align to TRBD2. J gave up 1 base and V 1 base, and 8 bases lay outside the gene matches. The CDR3 runs 18 residues. Germline CDR1 and CDR2: KGHDR and SFDVKD. DNA of the CDR3: TGTGCCACCAGTGATTTTGCTAGCGGGAATGAAGGCACAGATACGCAGTATTTT. This translates into CATSDFASGNEGTDTQYF.